The 26 T cell receptor beta chains listed next were all sequenced from one sample in a study of OX40 agonist ivuxolimab in advanced cancers. Using immunoSEQ multiplex PCR, the repertoire was profiled, and TCRdb retains in-frame clones only, with some absent. The sample records over 65,000 clones, about 88% being singletons. This sample comprised CD4+ or CD8+ T cells sorted from blood, obtained in a trial of the OX40 agonist ivuxolimab. The receptors stem from an adult with an advanced solid tumor such as melanoma, head and neck, liver or kidney cancer.

The rearrangement links TRBV9 to TRBJ2-1, with TRBD1 matching 7 bases. The J segment lost 5 bases and the V segment lost 3 bases, leaving 2 bases of the junction unmatched. CDR1 is SGDLS, CDR2 YYNGEE, per germline. This CDR3 region has 13 residues. CDR3 nucleotide sequence: TGTGCCAGCAGCGAGGGGGCCCACAATGAGCAGTTCTTC. This encodes CASSEGAHNEQFF.

V gene TRBV9 combines with J gene TRBJ2-1; D call uncertain. Trimming took 0 bases from V and 4 from J, leaving 8 bases between them. Germline assignment: CDR1 SGDLS and CDR2 YYNGEE. This CDR3 has 14 residues. The CDR3 sequence: CASSVGDTYNEQFF. CDR3 DNA: TGTGCCAGCAGCGTAGGAGACACATACAATGAGCAGTTCTTC.

The genes are TRBV5-1 and TRBJ2-3; 7 nucleotides align to TRBD1. Losses at the gene ends were 0 bases for V and 3 bases for J; bases not matched to a gene: 4. CDR3 length: 15 residues. The germline V gene encodes CDR1 SGHRS and CDR2 YFSETQ. The CDR3 loop is CASSLAYRGTDTQYF. The CDR3 bases are TGCGCCAGCAGCTTGGCCTACAGGGGTACAGATACGCAGTATTTT.

The chain recombines TRBV5-1 with TRBJ2-7; 7 nucleotides align to TRBD1. The germline V gene has CDR1 SGHRS and CDR2 YFSETQ. This CDR3 contains 14 residues. With 0 bases clipped from V and 4 bases from J, the junction kept 4 bases outside the gene matches. The CDR3 loop reads CASSLGDSAYEQYF. As DNA, the CDR3 is TGCGCCAGCAGCTTGGGGGACAGCGCTTACGAGCAGTACTTC.

This chain uses TRBV11-2 with TRBJ1-1; D ambiguous. Trimming pared 5 bases from V and 1 base from J, leaving 11 bases between. CDR1 is SGHAT, CDR2 FQNNGV, per germline. CDR3 length: 14 amino acids. CDR3 in DNA: TGTGCCAGCAGCGCTCAACGGGGGAACACTGAAGCTTTCTTT. This gives the protein CASSAQRGNTEAFF.

This chain uses TRBV7-8 with TRBJ1-6, with D uncertain. This CDR3 comprises 14 residues. The germline CDR1 and CDR2 sequences are SGHVS and FQNEAQ. Trimming took 1 base from V and 5 from J, leaving 6 bases between them. CDR3: CASSLGRNNSPLHF. CDR3 in DNA: TGTGCCAGCAGCTTAGGCCGGAATAATTCACCCCTCCACTTT. Supplemented by reference TRBV7-8 and TRBJ1-6, the full variable domain reads GAGVSQSPRYKVAKRGQDVALRCDPISGHVSLFWYQQALGQGPEFLTYFQNEAQLDKSGLPSDRFFAERPEGSVSTLKIQRTQQEDSAVYLCASSLGRNNSPLHFGNGTRLTVT.

There are a few counts of this clone. V gene TRBV6-1 combines with J gene TRBJ1-5; D remains ambiguous. Trimming cost V 6 bases and J 4 bases, with 10 bases left between them. The CDR3 sequence is 13 residues long. CDR1 is MNHNS, CDR2 SASEGT, per germline. Here the CDR3 DNA reads TGTGCCAGCAGACCGGACGGGAATCAGCCCCAGCATTTT. Its translation is CASRPDGNQPQHF.

This chain uses TRBV5-1 with TRBJ2-1, with D possibly matching TRBD2 (6 bases). V lost 7 bases to trimming and J lost 1 base, with 15 bases between them. The CDR3 sequence is 15 residues long. Germline CDR1 reads SGHRS; CDR2 reads YFSETQ. The chain's CDR3 is CASRLIADSYNEQFF. CDR3 bases: TGCGCCAGCCGGCTAATAGCGGATTCCTACAATGAGCAGTTCTTC.

This clone is a singleton in its sample. The rearrangement uses TRBV15 and TRBJ1-3, with a weak D call TRBD1 (6 bases). Germline CDR1 is LNHNV and CDR2 is YYDKDF (reference sequence). This CDR3 comprises 16 residues. Deletions cut 0 bases from V and 4 bases from J, with 13 bases between. The CDR3 sequence is CATSRDLAGTGNTIYF. DNA for the CDR3: TGTGCCACCAGCAGAGATCTGGCAGGGACAGGAAACACCATATATTTT.

V gene TRBV4-3 combines with J gene TRBJ1-6; TRBD1 matches 7 bases. Trimming removed 2 bases from V and 8 bases from J; junction bases left unmatched: 6. The length of the CDR3 is 15 residues. Germline V gene sequence: CDR1 LGHNA, CDR2 YSLEER. The CDR3 sequence: CASSQQGVRDSPLHF. For the CDR3, the DNA is TGCGCCAGCAGCCAACAGGGGGTTAGGGATTCACCCCTCCACTTT.

The rearrangement uses TRBV30 and TRBJ1-2, with no clear D. The V end lost 4 bases, the J end lost 0 bases, and 15 bases lay between the germline ends. Germline CDR1 and CDR2: GTSNPN and SVGIG (reference sequence). The CDR3 contains 15 residues. The CDR3 bases are TGTGCCTGGATACGCCTACACGGTTCTAACTATGGCTACACCTTC. Amino acid sequence: CAWIRLHGSNYGYTF.

The chain joins TRBV7-3 to TRBJ2-7; 8 bases are shared with TRBD1. The CDR3 extends over 14 amino acids. J lost 2 bases, V lost 4 bases, and 4 bases had no gene match. Germline CDR1 SGHTA, CDR2 FQGTGA. The DNA for the CDR3 is TGTGCCAGCAGCTCCGGGACAGGAACCTACGAGCAGTACTTC. Its protein product is CASSSGTGTYEQYF.

The CDR3 DNA sequence: TGTGCCAGCAGCCCGGGACTAGCGGGGGGGCGTGCCGGGGAGCTGTTTTTT. Its translation is CASSPGLAGGRAGELFF. The rearrangement joins TRBV5-4 to TRBJ2-2, with TRBD2 matching over 16 bases. This CDR3 region has 17 residues. Trimming took 4 bases from V and 6 from J; bases not matched to a gene: 6. Germline CDR1 and CDR2: SGHNT and YYREEE (reference sequence).

The chain is built from TRBV4-2 and TRBJ1-1, with TRBD1 matching 11 bases. Trimming removed 4 bases from V and 4 bases from J; junction bases left unmatched: 11. Germline CDR1 reads LGHNA; CDR2 reads YNFKEQ. CDR3 length: 17 amino acids. The CDR3 region is CASSLGQGAIIFTEAFF. The CDR3 DNA reads as TGTGCCAGCAGCCTTGGACAGGGGGCTATTATTTTCACTGAAGCTTTCTTT.

V and J are TRBV5-1 and TRBJ2-5; a possible D gene is TRBD1 (5 bases). V lost 1 base and J lost 3, with 7 bases in between. There are 13 residues in the CDR3. Germline CDR1 and CDR2: SGHRS and YFSETQ. CDR3 DNA sequence: TGCGCCAGCAGCTTGCTACAGGAAGAGACCCAGTACTTC. Its translation is CASSLLQEETQYF.

The genes are TRBV6-6 and TRBJ1-2; 10 positions match TRBD1. The length of the CDR3 is 13 residues. Germline V gene sequence: CDR1 MNHNY, CDR2 SVGAGI (reference sequence). V was clipped by 8 bases and J by 7 bases; unmatched bases: 7. For the CDR3, the DNA is TGTGCCAGCGAAAGGGACAGGGGCCTTGGCTACACCTTC. It codes for CASERDRGLGYTF.

The chain employs TRBV5-1 and TRBJ2-5; D possibly corresponds to TRBD1 (6 bases). The CDR3 is 13 amino acids. V was pared by 4 bases and J by 2 bases, with 9 bases between. The germline V gene encodes CDR1 SGHRS and CDR2 YFSETQ. The CDR3 nucleotides read TGCGCCAGCAGCCTCGGACAGCAAGAGACCCAGTACTTC. This sequence encodes CASSLGQQETQYF.

The chain joins TRBV5-8 to TRBJ1-2, with TRBD1 matching 7 bases. Trimming at V came to 3 bases and at J to 4 bases, leaving 3 bases not matched to a gene. The CDR3 runs 13 residues. The germline CDR1 and CDR2 sequences are SGHTS and YDEGEE. Here the CDR3 reads CASSSDRIYGYTF. Written as DNA, the CDR3 is TGTGCCAGCAGCTCGGACAGGATCTATGGCTACACCTTC.

This clone has only one observation. The chain links TRBV5-4 to TRBJ2-1, with 8 bases fitting TRBD2. J gave up 3 bases and V 4 bases, and 6 bases lay outside the gene matches. The CDR3 is 15 amino acids. CDR1 is SGHNT, CDR2 YYREEE, per germline (reference sequence). The CDR3 nucleotides read TGTGCCAGCAGCGGAGTAGCGGGGCGCTACAATGAGCAGTTCTTC. It is translated as CASSGVAGRYNEQFF.

The chain couples TRBV10-3 to TRBJ2-7; D possibly corresponds to TRBD1 (6 bases). The germline V gene has CDR1 ENHRY and CDR2 SYGVKD. V gave up 6 bases and J gave up 2 bases, with 14 bases separating them. CDR3 length: 14 residues. The CDR3 coding sequence is TGTGCCATCAGGTCACCGGGACAAACCTACGAGCAGTACTTC. Protein product: CAIRSPGQTYEQYF.

The chain is built from TRBV7-3 and TRBJ2-3; D is unclear. V dropped 5 bases and J dropped 2 bases, with 11 bases sitting between them. Per the germline V gene, CDR1 is SGHTA and CDR2 is FQGTGA. The CDR3 runs to 14 residues. The chain's CDR3 is CASSDSKLTDTQYF. In DNA, the CDR3 is TGTGCCAGCAGCGACTCAAAGCTCACAGATACGCAGTATTTT.

The gene calls are TRBV5-4 and TRBJ1-2; perhaps TRBD1 as D (6 bases). The CDR3 consists of 15 residues. The germline V gene has CDR1 SGHNT and CDR2 YYREEE (reference sequence). V was shortened by 0 bases and J by 3 bases, with 12 bases between the two germline ends. CDR3 sequence reads: CASSLDRASYYGYTF. CDR3 bases: TGTGCCAGCAGCTTGGACAGGGCCTCGTACTATGGCTACACCTTC.

The chain couples TRBV15 to TRBJ1-1, with D possibly being TRBD1 (5 bases). The CDR3 has 12 amino acids. Trimming pared 1 base from V and 10 bases from J, leaving 10 bases between. Germline assignment: CDR1 LNHNV and CDR2 YYDKDF (reference sequence). Here the CDR3 DNA reads TGTGCCACCAGCAGAGCCGGGGGGGGAGCTTTCTTT. This gives the protein CATSRAGGGAFF. Complete variable domain (other parts from reference TRBV15 and TRBJ1-1): DAMVIQNPRYQVTQFGKPVTLSCSQTLNHNVMYWYQQKSSQAPKLLFHYYDKDFNNEADTPDNFQSRRPNTSFCFLDIRSPGLGDTAMYLCATSRAGGGAFFGQGTRLTVV.

The genes are TRBV11-2 and TRBJ2-1, with D perhaps TRBD1 (6 bases). CDR1 SGHAT and CDR2 FQNNGV come from the germline V gene. Trimming took off 1 base at V and 9 bases at J, with 13 bases between the two ends. This CDR3 comprises 14 residues. CDR3 region: CASSLGTASGEQFF. The CDR3 DNA sequence: TGTGCCAGCAGCTTAGGGACAGCCTCTGGTGAGCAGTTCTTC. The whole variable domain, filled in from reference TRBV11-2 and TRBJ2-1, reads EAGVAQSPRYKIIEKRQSVAFWCNPISGHATLYWYQQILGQGPKLLIQFQNNGVVDDSQLPKDRFSAERLKGVDSTLKIQPAKLEDSAVYLCASSLGTASGEQFFGPGTRLTVL.

V and J are TRBV12-5 and TRBJ2-1, with 10 nucleotides matching TRBD2. The CDR3 has 19 residues. Germline CDR1 reads LGHNT; CDR2 reads FRNRAP. The V and J ends lost 0 bases and 4 bases, in that order; junction bases with no gene match: 12. The CDR3 nucleotides read TGTGCTAGTGGTTTGGTACGGGATGGGACTAGCGCACTTTACAATGAGCAGTTCTTC. Translation gives CASGLVRDGTSALYNEQFF.

J is TRBJ2-7 and V is TRBV7-3, with a weak D call TRBD1 (6 bases). Germline V gene lookup returns CDR1 SGHTA and CDR2 FQGTGA. CDR3 length equals 13 residues. Between the trimmed V and J ends, which lost 4 bases and 6 bases, there was a span of 13 bases. CDR3 sequence reads: CASSSTGFSEQYF. CDR3 in DNA: TGTGCCAGCAGCTCCACAGGGTTTTCCGAGCAGTACTTC.